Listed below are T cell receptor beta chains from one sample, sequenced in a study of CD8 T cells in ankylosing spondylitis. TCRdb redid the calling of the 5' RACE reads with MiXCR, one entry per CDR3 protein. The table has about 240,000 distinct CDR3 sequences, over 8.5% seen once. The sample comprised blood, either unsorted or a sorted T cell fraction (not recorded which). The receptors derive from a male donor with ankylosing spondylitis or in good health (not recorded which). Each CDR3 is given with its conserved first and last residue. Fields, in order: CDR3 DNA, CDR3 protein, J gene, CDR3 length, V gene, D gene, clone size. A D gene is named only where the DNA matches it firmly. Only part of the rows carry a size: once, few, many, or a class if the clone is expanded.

CDR3nt: TGTGCCTCCTATTTCTTGAGGACAGGGGGGCAAGCTTTCTTT; CDR3aa: CASYFLRTGGQAFF; j_gene: TRBJ1-1; len: 14; v_gene: TRBV28; d_gene: TRBD1; abundance: NA
CDR3nt: TGCAGTGCCTCTAAATCAGCGGTTACCGGGGAGCTGTTTTTT; CDR3aa: CSASKSAVTGELFF; j_gene: TRBJ2-2; len: 14; v_gene: TRBV20-1; d_gene: NA; abundance: many
CDR3nt: TGTGCCAGCATGGCCCCTATTGAACCGGGACTCGTCTATGGCTACACCTTC; CDR3aa: CASMAPIEPGLVYGYTF; j_gene: TRBJ1-2; len: 17; v_gene: TRBV28; d_gene: NA; abundance: many
CDR3nt: TGTGCCAGCACCAGGGGTGGGACCATATATTTT; CDR3aa: CASTRGGTIYF; j_gene: TRBJ1-3; len: 11; v_gene: TRBV6-6; d_gene: NA; abundance: many
CDR3nt: TGTGCCAGCAGTTACCCAAAACTAGCGGGACACCTCCTTTTTACAGATACGCAGTATTTT; CDR3aa: CASSYPKLAGHLLFTDTQYF; j_gene: TRBJ2-3; len: 20; v_gene: TRBV6-2/TRBV6-3; d_gene: TRBD2; abundance: many
CDR3nt: TGTGCCAGCAGTGAGATGGGTGGCACTGAAGCTTTCTTT; CDR3aa: CASSEMGGTEAFF; j_gene: TRBJ1-1; len: 13; v_gene: TRBV2; d_gene: NA; abundance: many
CDR3nt: TGTGCCAGCAGCCTCCTGATGGGACGGGTACAAGAGACCCAGTACTTC; CDR3aa: CASSLLMGRVQETQYF; j_gene: TRBJ2-5; len: 16; v_gene: TRBV3-1; d_gene: NA; abundance: NA
CDR3nt: TGTGCCAGCAGCCAACGTAATTGGAGGGACACCTACAATGAGCAGTTCTTC; CDR3aa: CASSQRNWRDTYNEQFF; j_gene: TRBJ2-1; len: 17; v_gene: TRBV3-1; d_gene: NA; abundance: NA
CDR3nt: TGTGCCAGCAGCCCAGGATACACCTACGAGCAGTACTTC; CDR3aa: CASSPGYTYEQYF; j_gene: TRBJ2-7; len: 13; v_gene: TRBV7-8; d_gene: NA; abundance: many
CDR3nt: TGTGCCAGCCAGGACTCTCTCCCCGTCGAGCAGTACTTC; CDR3aa: CASQDSLPVEQYF; j_gene: TRBJ2-7; len: 13; v_gene: TRBV6-2/TRBV6-3; d_gene: NA; abundance: once
CDR3nt: TGTGCCAGCAGTTTAGGACAGGGTTACCAAGAGACCCAGTACTTC; CDR3aa: CASSLGQGYQETQYF; j_gene: TRBJ2-5; len: 15; v_gene: TRBV28; d_gene: TRBD1; abundance: few
CDR3nt: TGTGCCAGCAGCCAAGAGGGACCCGGGGGCGTCCCTCATACGCAGTATTTT; CDR3aa: CASSQEGPGGVPHTQYF; j_gene: TRBJ2-3; len: 17; v_gene: TRBV3-1; d_gene: NA; abundance: NA
CDR3nt: TGTGCCAGCAGTTTACTCGGTCCCAGTAGGAGCTACACCTTC; CDR3aa: CASSLLGPSRSYTF; j_gene: TRBJ1-2; len: 14; v_gene: TRBV12-3/TRBV12-4; d_gene: NA; abundance: many
CDR3nt: TGTGCCAGCAGCTGGGACTCTTCAACGTCCTACGAGCAGTACTTC; CDR3aa: CASSWDSSTSYEQYF; j_gene: TRBJ2-7; len: 15; v_gene: TRBV5-5; d_gene: NA; abundance: many
CDR3nt: TGTGCCAGCAGGAGACAGGTTCTTAGCTCCTACGAGCAGTACTTC; CDR3aa: CASRRQVLSSYEQYF; j_gene: TRBJ2-7; len: 15; v_gene: TRBV6-2/TRBV6-3; d_gene: NA; abundance: many
CDR3nt: TGTGCCAGCAGTCCGAACAGGGTTGGAAACACCATATATTTT; CDR3aa: CASSPNRVGNTIYF; j_gene: TRBJ1-3; len: 14; v_gene: TRBV12-3/TRBV12-4; d_gene: NA; abundance: many
CDR3nt: TGCGCCAGCAGCTTAAACAGGGGCAAGTCCGGACACACTGAAGCTTTCTTT; CDR3aa: CASSLNRGKSGHTEAFF; j_gene: TRBJ1-1; len: 17; v_gene: TRBV5-1; d_gene: TRBD1; abundance: many
CDR3nt: TGTGCCAGTGAGAGGGCGCAGTACTTC; CDR3aa: CASERAQYF; j_gene: TRBJ2-7; len: 9; v_gene: TRBV6-5; d_gene: NA; abundance: many
CDR3nt: TGTGCCAGCAGTTTTTATGGGGAACTCTACGAGCAGTACTTC; CDR3aa: CASSFYGELYEQYF; j_gene: TRBJ2-7; len: 14; v_gene: TRBV27; d_gene: NA; abundance: many
CDR3nt: TGTGCCAAATGGAGGGACGATTGGACTTGGTATGGCTACACCTTC; CDR3aa: CAKWRDDWTWYGYTF; j_gene: TRBJ1-2; len: 15; v_gene: TRBV21-1; d_gene: NA; abundance: many
CDR3nt: TGTGCCAGCAGCCTGGAAGGGGGCAATTCACCCCTCCACTTT; CDR3aa: CASSLEGGNSPLHF; j_gene: TRBJ1-6; len: 14; v_gene: TRBV3-1; d_gene: TRBD1; abundance: NA
CDR3nt: TGCGCCAGCAGCCAAGAAAGGTTTTCCTACGAGCAGTACTTC; CDR3aa: CASSQERFSYEQYF; j_gene: TRBJ2-7; len: 14; v_gene: TRBV4-1; d_gene: NA; abundance: many
CDR3nt: TGCGCCAGCAGCTTGATCGCTAGCGGGAGCCCCAGTAACAATGAGCAGTTCTTC; CDR3aa: CASSLIASGSPSNNEQFF; j_gene: TRBJ2-1; len: 18; v_gene: TRBV5-1; d_gene: TRBD2; abundance: many
CDR3nt: TGTGCCAGCAGGGAGGCGGGAGTGAACGAGCAGTACTTC; CDR3aa: CASREAGVNEQYF; j_gene: TRBJ2-7; len: 13; v_gene: TRBV28; d_gene: TRBD2; abundance: few
CDR3nt: TGCAGTGCCACTGACACGGACTATGGCTACACCTTC; CDR3aa: CSATDTDYGYTF; j_gene: TRBJ1-2; len: 12; v_gene: TRBV20-1; d_gene: NA; abundance: few
CDR3nt: TGTGCCAGCAGCCCCCGACACCTGCGGGGGGATTACAATGAGCAGTTCTTC; CDR3aa: CASSPRHLRGDYNEQFF; j_gene: TRBJ2-1; len: 17; v_gene: TRBV11-1; d_gene: TRBD2; abundance: many
CDR3nt: TGTGCCAGCAGCTTGGGCGGCTATAGCAATCAGCCCCAGCATTTT; CDR3aa: CASSLGGYSNQPQHF; j_gene: TRBJ1-5; len: 15; v_gene: TRBV5-5; d_gene: NA; abundance: many
CDR3nt: TGCAGTGCGTCTAGCGGGGGTCTACTCACAGATACGCAGTATTTT; CDR3aa: CSASSGGLLTDTQYF; j_gene: TRBJ2-3; len: 15; v_gene: TRBV20-1; d_gene: TRBD2; abundance: many
CDR3nt: TGTGCCAGCAGTGTCCTTAGAGGGGACTTCTCCTACGAGCAGTACTTC; CDR3aa: CASSVLRGDFSYEQYF; j_gene: TRBJ2-7; len: 16; v_gene: TRBV2; d_gene: NA; abundance: many
CDR3nt: TGCGCCAGCAGCTTAGGACAGGGGAGGGGCTACACCTTC; CDR3aa: CASSLGQGRGYTF; j_gene: TRBJ1-2; len: 13; v_gene: TRBV5-1; d_gene: TRBD1; abundance: many
CDR3nt: TGTGCCAGCAGTTTCGGAGGGGGCCGGGGGAACACTGAAGCTTTCTTT; CDR3aa: CASSFGGGRGNTEAFF; j_gene: TRBJ1-1; len: 16; v_gene: TRBV27; d_gene: TRBD1; abundance: many
CDR3nt: TGTGCCAGCAGCTTGGGCGGGCAGACAGATACGCAGTATTTT; CDR3aa: CASSLGGQTDTQYF; j_gene: TRBJ2-3; len: 14; v_gene: TRBV7-6; d_gene: NA; abundance: many
CDR3nt: TGCGCCAGCAACCTCGGACAGGGCAGCTATGGCTACACCTTC; CDR3aa: CASNLGQGSYGYTF; j_gene: TRBJ1-2; len: 14; v_gene: TRBV5-1; d_gene: TRBD1; abundance: many
CDR3nt: TGCGCCAGCAGCCACCCTTCGGTAGCGGGAGACGTAGATACGCAGTATTTT; CDR3aa: CASSHPSVAGDVDTQYF; j_gene: TRBJ2-3; len: 17; v_gene: TRBV5-1; d_gene: TRBD2; abundance: many
CDR3nt: TGCAGTGCTAGAGGCGAAGCGGGGGAATGGGAGACCCAGTACTTC; CDR3aa: CSARGEAGEWETQYF; j_gene: TRBJ2-5; len: 15; v_gene: TRBV20-1; d_gene: TRBD2; abundance: many
CDR3nt: TGTGCCAGCAGCCAAGCCCCTAGCGGGAGGCGAGACGAGCAGTACTTC; CDR3aa: CASSQAPSGRRDEQYF; j_gene: TRBJ2-7; len: 16; v_gene: TRBV4-2; d_gene: TRBD2; abundance: many
CDR3nt: TGCGCCAGCAGTGATCAGGGGGGTGGAACAGATACGCAGTATTTT; CDR3aa: CASSDQGGGTDTQYF; j_gene: TRBJ2-3; len: 15; v_gene: TRBV10-2; d_gene: NA; abundance: many
CDR3nt: TGTGCCAGCAGACCTACAGGGGGTGGAGAGACCCAGTACTTC; CDR3aa: CASRPTGGGETQYF; j_gene: TRBJ2-5; len: 14; v_gene: TRBV11-2; d_gene: TRBD1; abundance: many
CDR3nt: TGCAGCGTACTAGAGATGCAGATCTCTGGAAACACCATATATTTT; CDR3aa: CSVLEMQISGNTIYF; j_gene: TRBJ1-3; len: 15; v_gene: TRBV29-1; d_gene: NA; abundance: NA
CDR3nt: TGCAGTGCCGCTCAGGGATCCTATGGCTACACCTTC; CDR3aa: CSAAQGSYGYTF; j_gene: TRBJ1-2; len: 12; v_gene: TRBV20-1; d_gene: NA; abundance: many
CDR3nt: TGTGCCAGCAGTTTCGACCCTATGGGGATCGGCAATCAGCCCCAGCATTTT; CDR3aa: CASSFDPMGIGNQPQHF; j_gene: TRBJ1-5; len: 17; v_gene: TRBV28; d_gene: NA; abundance: NA
CDR3nt: TGTGCCAGCAGTTTCGTCCTTGAATATAGCGGGAGGGAGGTTGAGCAGTTCTTC; CDR3aa: CASSFVLEYSGREVEQFF; j_gene: TRBJ2-1; len: 18; v_gene: TRBV28; d_gene: TRBD2; abundance: NA
CDR3nt: TGCGCCAGCAGCCCCAGCGGGGGGCTAGGGACCCAGTACTTC; CDR3aa: CASSPSGGLGTQYF; j_gene: TRBJ2-5; len: 14; v_gene: TRBV5-1; d_gene: TRBD2; abundance: NA
CDR3nt: TGTGCCAGCGCGAGCCAGGGCGTTAATCAGCCCCAGCATTTT; CDR3aa: CASASQGVNQPQHF; j_gene: TRBJ1-5; len: 14; v_gene: TRBV28; d_gene: NA; abundance: many
CDR3nt: TGCAGCGCTAAAGTTCGAGGGGGCTCGGGCTACACCTTC; CDR3aa: CSAKVRGGSGYTF; j_gene: TRBJ1-2; len: 13; v_gene: TRBV29-1; d_gene: TRBD1; abundance: NA
CDR3nt: TGTGCCAGCAGCCCGCCCCCCCGGTCCAGGGCCAGAGAAGCTTTCTTT; CDR3aa: CASSPPPRSRAREAFF; j_gene: TRBJ1-1; len: 16; v_gene: TRBV7-9; d_gene: NA; abundance: few
CDR3nt: TGTGCCAGCAGTTTAAGGTACAATGAGCAGTTCTTC; CDR3aa: CASSLRYNEQFF; j_gene: TRBJ2-1; len: 12; v_gene: TRBV12-3/TRBV12-4; d_gene: NA; abundance: many
CDR3nt: TGCAGTGCTAGAGTGGACGGGAGTTCGGGCTACAATGAGCAGTTCTTC; CDR3aa: CSARVDGSSGYNEQFF; j_gene: TRBJ2-1; len: 16; v_gene: TRBV20-1; d_gene: NA; abundance: many
CDR3nt: TGTGCCAGCAGCGCCGGGACGGACTACAATGAGCAGTTCTTC; CDR3aa: CASSAGTDYNEQFF; j_gene: TRBJ2-1; len: 14; v_gene: TRBV6-1; d_gene: NA; abundance: NA
CDR3nt: TGTGCCAGCAGTTACGGACAAGAGACCCAGTACTTC; CDR3aa: CASSYGQETQYF; j_gene: TRBJ2-5; len: 12; v_gene: TRBV6-5; d_gene: NA; abundance: many
CDR3nt: TGTGCCAGCAGTTTAGAAAGCGGTTCCTACAATGAGCAGTTCTTC; CDR3aa: CASSLESGSYNEQFF; j_gene: TRBJ2-1; len: 15; v_gene: TRBV27; d_gene: NA; abundance: NA
CDR3nt: TGTGCCAGCAGACCTGGACAGGGGAGGACCGATAGCACAGATACGCAGTATTTT; CDR3aa: CASRPGQGRTDSTDTQYF; j_gene: TRBJ2-3; len: 18; v_gene: TRBV6-1; d_gene: TRBD1; abundance: many
CDR3nt: TGCGCCAGCAGCTCTGGTAAACTGAACACTGAAGCTTTCTTT; CDR3aa: CASSSGKLNTEAFF; j_gene: TRBJ1-1; len: 14; v_gene: TRBV4-1; d_gene: NA; abundance: NA